Listed below are T cell receptor beta chains from one sample, sequenced in a study of blood T cell repertoires in COVID-19. Measured with immunoSEQ multiplex PCR; TCRdb has only the in-frame clones, and not every one. The sample has around 270,000 clones; 75% to 90% are singletons. The sequencing input was peripheral blood. The receptor set was obtained from a man aged 30-40 years with active or convalescent COVID-19. Both conserved end residues are part of each CDR3. Fields, in order: J gene, V gene, D gene, clone size, CDR3 DNA, CDR3 protein. A D gene is named only where the DNA matches it firmly. The size field is filled for only some rows; it gives once, few, many or a size class.

>TRBJ1-1|TRBV6-5|TRBD1|few
TGTGCCAGCAGTTTTACCGGACAGGGGGCTCAAGCTTTCTTT
CASSFTGQGAQAFF
>TRBJ1-5|TRBV18|NA|NA
TGTGCCAGCTTCAGCGGGCGCAATCAGCCCCAGCATTTT
CASFSGRNQPQHF
>TRBJ2-5|TRBV10-1|TRBD2|NA
TGCGCCAGCAGTGAACGTAGCGGGCAAGAGACCCAGTACTTC
CASSERSGQETQYF
>TRBJ1-5|TRBV2|NA|NA
TGTGCCAGCAGTGAAGCGGGGTCAGGGATTCATCAGCCCCAGCATTTT
CASSEAGSGIHQPQHF
>TRBJ2-1|TRBV6-1|NA|NA
TGTGCCAGCAGTGAAGTTTTCTTAGGGGTACGCGATGAGCAGTTCTTC
CASSEVFLGVRDEQFF
>TRBJ1-1|TRBV2|TRBD1|NA
TGTGCCAGCAGGAAGGACAGGGGCAACACTGAAGCTTTCTTT
CASRKDRGNTEAFF
>TRBJ1-1|TRBV10-2|NA|NA
TGCGCCAGCAGTGAGGGGCAGATGAACACTGAAGCTTTCTTT
CASSEGQMNTEAFF
>TRBJ1-4|TRBV9|TRBD1|NA
TGTGCCAGCAGCGGAACATACAGGGGCCTGTTTTTT
CASSGTYRGLFF
>TRBJ2-1|TRBV7-2|NA|NA
TGTGCCAGCAGCTCGACAGGAATACAGTACAATGAGCAGTTCTTC
CASSSTGIQYNEQFF
>TRBJ1-1|TRBV18|TRBD1|NA
TGTGCCAGCTCGAACCGGGACAGGGCTGAAGCTTTCTTT
CASSNRDRAEAFF
>TRBJ2-1|TRBV11-2|TRBD2|NA
TGTGCCAGCAGCTTTACCCGGGGGGGCGGGAATGAGCAGTTCTTC
CASSFTRGGGNEQFF
>TRBJ2-2|TRBV2|TRBD1|NA
TGTGCCAGCAGTCGGGACAGGGCCGGGGAGCTGTTTTTT
CASSRDRAGELFF
>TRBJ2-2|TRBV27|TRBD1|NA
TGTGCCAGCAGTTTCGGGACAGTCGGTAGCGGGGAGCTGTTTTTT
CASSFGTVGSGELFF
>TRBJ1-2|TRBV6-2/TRBV6-3|NA|once
TGTGCCAGCAGTTACTCGGGGACTGATGGCTACACCTTC
CASSYSGTDGYTF
>TRBJ2-1|TRBV7-9|TRBD2|once
TGTGCCAGCAGCTTGGGACTAGCGGGGGGGCTGCACAATGAGCAGTTCTTC
CASSLGLAGGLHNEQFF
>TRBJ1-2|TRBV5-1|NA|NA
TGCGCCAGCAGCTTGGGGCGGCGGCTAAAGGGGTATGGCTACACCTTC
CASSLGRRLKGYGYTF
>TRBJ1-4|TRBV9|TRBD1|NA
TGTGCCAGCAGCCTCCGGGACAGGGGTACTGGGGCAACTAATGAAAAACTGTTTTTT
CASSLRDRGTGATNEKLFF
>TRBJ2-2|TRBV6-5|NA|many
TGTGCCAGCAGTTATGACAGTGGCACCGGGGAGCTGTTTTTT
CASSYDSGTGELFF
>TRBJ1-1|TRBV7-9|NA|NA
TGTGCCAGCAGCCTAGAGGCCCCAGGGGCGACTGAAGCTTTCTTT
CASSLEAPGATEAFF
>TRBJ2-7|TRBV5-8|NA|NA
TGTGCCACCAACTGGGGGCCTTGGGGCGAGCAGTACTTC
CATNWGPWGEQYF
>TRBJ1-2|TRBV7-9|NA|NA
TGTGCCAGCAGCTTAGCGAGTCCTGGCAGGGATTATGGCTACACCTTC
CASSLASPGRDYGYTF
>TRBJ1-6|TRBV30|NA|NA
TGTGCCTGGAGTACCACACATTCACCCCTCCACTTT
CAWSTTHSPLHF
>TRBJ1-1|TRBV6-2/TRBV6-3|NA|NA
TGTGCCAGCAGTCCCCAGAATGTTATGAACACTGAAGCTTTCTTT
CASSPQNVMNTEAFF
>TRBJ1-5|TRBV3-1/TRBV3-2|NA|NA
TGTGCCAGCAGCCAAGAAGGAGGGGTCGACAATCAGCCCCAGCATTTT
CASSQEGGVDNQPQHF
>TRBJ1-5|TRBV7-8|NA|NA
TGTGCCAGCGTGGGGGCTTCCGATCAGCCCCAGCATTTT
CASVGASDQPQHF
>TRBJ2-7|TRBV4-2|TRBD2|NA
TGTGCCAGCAGCCAAGATCTTGGCGGACTAGCGGAGTTTAACTACGAGCAGTACTTC
CASSQDLGGLAEFNYEQYF
>TRBJ2-2|TRBV9|NA|once
TGTGCCAGCACGGCGGGGGCTACGAACACCGGGGAGCTGTTTTTT
CASTAGATNTGELFF
>TRBJ1-5|TRBV2|NA|NA
TGTGCCAGCAGTCCAGGGCAGGGGCAGCCCCAGCATTTT
CASSPGQGQPQHF
>TRBJ1-2|TRBV29-1|TRBD1|NA
TGCAGCGTTGAAGATCCCGTCCTGGAGACAGGGGGCGAGGACTATGGCTACACCTTC
CSVEDPVLETGGEDYGYTF
>TRBJ1-1|TRBV18|TRBD1|NA
TGTGCCAGCTCAAGAACAGGGGCGCGGGACACTGAAGCTTTCTTT
CASSRTGARDTEAFF
>TRBJ1-1|TRBV6-5|NA|NA
TGTGCCAGCAGTATATCAAATTCAGGGACTGAAGCTTTCTTT
CASSISNSGTEAFF
>TRBJ1-3|TRBV27|NA|NA
TGTGCCAGCAGTTTGGGAGGGACTGGAAACACCATATATTTT
CASSLGGTGNTIYF
>TRBJ2-7|TRBV6-5|NA|NA
TGTGCCAGCAGTTCACCACAGAACTACGAGCAGTACTTC
CASSSPQNYEQYF
>TRBJ2-2|TRBV4-3|NA|NA
TGCGCCAGCAGCCAAGAAACAGGGATGTACGGGGAGCTGTTTTTT
CASSQETGMYGELFF
>TRBJ1-1|TRBV5-5|NA|once
TGTGCCAGCAGCCCCCGCACAGGGTTTGGCACTGAAGCTTTCTTT
CASSPRTGFGTEAFF
>TRBJ1-4|TRBV30|TRBD1|NA
TGTGCCGCTAGGACAGGGGATCGGGAAAAACTGTTTTTT
CAARTGDREKLFF
>TRBJ1-2|TRBV28|NA|NA
TGTGCCAGCAGCATGGGACAACCTAACTATGGCTACACCTTC
CASSMGQPNYGYTF
>TRBJ2-7|TRBV2|NA|NA
TGTGCCAGCAGTGAAGCCCTGCTATCCTACGAGCAGTACTTC
CASSEALLSYEQYF
>TRBJ1-1|TRBV10-1|TRBD1|NA
TGCGCCACCTCACCAGGGGGAGACACTGAAGCTTTCTTT
CATSPGGDTEAFF
>TRBJ1-2|TRBV6-5|TRBD1|NA
TGTGCCAGCAGCCCCTTAGAGGGGGCTTATGGCTACACCTTC
CASSPLEGAYGYTF
>TRBJ2-5|TRBV5-1|TRBD1|NA
TGCGCCAGCAGCATGGACAGGTCGGGAGAGACCCAGTACTTC
CASSMDRSGETQYF
>TRBJ1-6|TRBV10-2|NA|few
TGCGCCAGCAGTGTCAATCCGCAGGGATTCCGGAATTCACCCCTCCACTTT
CASSVNPQGFRNSPLHF
>TRBJ1-1|TRBV30|NA|NA
TGTGCCTGGAACCACATGAACACTGAAGCTTTCTTT
CAWNHMNTEAFF
>TRBJ2-7|TRBV3-1/TRBV3-2|NA|NA
TGTGCCAGCAGCCAAGGCTCCCATCGGGCCTACGAGCAGTACTTC
CASSQGSHRAYEQYF
>TRBJ2-1|TRBV11-2|TRBD1|NA
TGTGCCAGCAGCTTGGCATCTTACAGGGGTGAGCAGTTCTTC
CASSLASYRGEQFF
>TRBJ2-1|TRBV7-3|TRBD2|NA
TGTGCCAGCAGCATGACCCGGACTAGCGGGGGTGATGAGCAGTTCTTC
CASSMTRTSGGDEQFF
>TRBJ1-6|TRBV11-1|TRBD1|NA
TGTGCCAGCAGCTCGGACAGGGGCAATTCACCCCTCCACTTT
CASSSDRGNSPLHF
>TRBJ1-2|TRBV9|TRBD1|NA
TGTGCCAGCAGCGTAGGCGTCAGGACAGGGGGCGTCGAGAACTATGGCTACACCTTC
CASSVGVRTGGVENYGYTF
>TRBJ1-1|TRBV3-1/TRBV3-2|NA|NA
TGTGCCAGCAGCCCTCTGGACAGAAAGAACACTGAAGCTTTCTTT
CASSPLDRKNTEAFF
>TRBJ1-1|TRBV5-6|NA|NA
TGTGCCAGCAGGGTGGAGGGCACTGAAGCTTTCTTT
CASRVEGTEAFF
>TRBJ2-5|TRBV21-1|NA|NA
TGTGCCAGCAGCAAAAGCGGGACTTTTGAACAAGAGACCCAGTACTTC
CASSKSGTFEQETQYF
>TRBJ2-5|TRBV24-1|TRBD1|NA
TGTGCCACCAGTGAGACAGGGGCGGGTGGGGAGACCCAGTACTTC
CATSETGAGGETQYF
>TRBJ1-2|TRBV27|NA|NA
TGTGCCAGCAGTGGTCAGGGACTTGGCTACACCTTC
CASSGQGLGYTF
>TRBJ1-2|TRBV4-3|NA|NA
TGCGCCAGCAGCCAAGTGGACAGCCACACGTATAACTATGGCTACACCTTC
CASSQVDSHTYNYGYTF
>TRBJ1-6|TRBV10-2|TRBD1|NA
TGCGCCAGCGGAGAACCGGGACAGGGAAGCTCACCCCTCCACTTT
CASGEPGQGSSPLHF
>TRBJ2-3|TRBV19|TRBD2|NA
TGTGCCAGTAAAAATCTAGCGGGGGGACTCTCGCATACGCAGTATTTT
CASKNLAGGLSHTQYF
>TRBJ2-1|TRBV29-1|TRBD1|few
TGCAGCGCGAGCAGGGGGTACGAGCAGTTCTTC
CSASRGYEQFF
>TRBJ2-6|TRBV4-2|NA|NA
TGTGCCAGCAGCCAATCTCTAGCTGGGGCCAACGTCCTGACTTTC
CASSQSLAGANVLTF
>TRBJ2-7|TRBV19|NA|NA
TGTGCCAGTAGTATAGGGGGGGTAGGAGATAGCGAGCAGTACTTC
CASSIGGVGDSEQYF
>TRBJ2-1|TRBV7-2|TRBD2|NA
TGTGCCAGCCAACCTAGCGGGGGCTTAGTTTCAGGTGAGCAGTTCTTC
CASQPSGGLVSGEQFF